This T cell receptor (beta chain) was recorded in a study of cytomegalovirus exposure and HLA in healthy donors. Trimming removed 2 bases from V and 8 bases from J, with 16 bases in between. The CDR3 extends over 14 amino acids. Per the germline V gene, CDR1 is SGHDT and CDR2 is YYEEEE. The PCR made use of 60 Vbeta and 13 Jbeta primers. Profiling relied on immunoSEQ multiplex PCR, and the TCRdb table lists in-frame clones only, not all of them. The sample carries under 150,000 clones, around 80% recorded once. The sample was PBMCs. The chain has TRBV5-6 and TRBJ1-2; maybe TRBD1 (5 bases). This receptor was taken from a boy between 2 and 10 years old in good health and CMV-seronegative. The CDR3 DNA sequence: TGTGCCAGCAGCTTCCCCCCCCAGGGTCCGGGCTACACCTTC. Amino acid sequence: CASSFPPQGPGYTF.